This TCR beta chain was observed in a study of identical twins listed by TCRdb under 2016. In terms of the full investigation: To test whether fetal clonotypes persist, this study deep-sequenced TCR alpha and beta repertoires from monozygotic twins, from unrelated adults of various ages, and from cord blood. Replicate twin experiments were performed at different times using different library preparation protocols to rule out contamination.

Every donor was a healthy Caucasian. The twin cohort consisted of three pairs of female monozygotic twins, all aged about 18 to 29 years. RNA for TCR libraries was isolated from peripheral blood mononuclear cells. The junction shows trimming of 1 base on V and 5 bases on J, and the gene matches do not reach 5 bases of it. CDR1 and CDR2, looked up from the germline V gene, are MGHRA and YSYEKL. The CDR3 contains 14 residues, cysteine and valine counted. Only CDR3 DNA is held: 42 bases, read in frame from base 1. Results the study describes overall, beyond this receptor: Abundant cord blood beta clonotypes carried fewer insertions; young adult naive repertoires showed a weaker similar trend, while memory repertoires showed none. Compared with coincidental sharing between unrelated individuals, out-of-frame TCR alpha sequences shared between twins showed an excess of sequences with low generation probability. Because the same donors could not be followed over many years, the conclusions depended on cross-sectional statistical analysis. In beta out-of-frame sequences, excess twin sharing was weaker, because having fewer shared sequences lowered the signal-to-noise ratio. Zero-insertion analyses could be partly confounded by invariant T cells such as MAIT and iNKT, though diverse VJ usage argued against such confounding for most clonotypes. Recombination models systematically underestimated out-of-frame TCR alpha sharing in monozygotic twins but agreed with sharing between unrelated individuals.

This clonotype was detected ten times or more. The clone's antigen remains unknown. No base quality information exists; no much larger clone differs at one position. Libraries were prepared through 5' RACE. Instrument used: Illumina HiSeq 2000. A universal primer binding site was added through template switching, and the final cDNA carried a unique molecular identifier so that TCR cDNA molecules could be counted accurately. Specific primers in the conserved constant-segment region were used to synthesize first-strand cDNA for the TCR alpha and beta chains. To control for contamination, every cDNA library carried two barcodes: a SMART-Mk sample barcode plus Illumina barcodes. TruSeq adapter sequences, together with Illumina sample barcodes, were added in two successive PCR steps. The TCR alpha and beta cDNA libraries were sequenced on the Illumina HiSeq platform using custom primers. Processing in the source paper ran as follows. MiGEC was used to process raw reads and extract unique molecular identifiers, and MiXCR was used to find CDR3 positions. For each individual, recombination models were inferred using an EM algorithm with the repgenHMM and IGoR tools. Shared clonotype analysis was performed with the tcR package in R, normalizing sharing by the product of cloneset sizes. To study raw recombination free of thymic and clonal selection effects, out-of-frame nonproductive sequences were analyzed. The public reads were run again by TCRdb, first through fastp at Q25 and then through MiXCR, and only productive beta chains were kept. Here each entry gathers all rows of one CDR3 protein and keeps the most common genes and DNA. What appears here as the V and J calls and clone size reflects TCRdb's work, not the paper's. The sample records nearly 650,000 distinct CDR3 sequences, 7% to 7.5% of which are singletons. The ten largest clones add up to about 1.5% of the sample.

This sample was also put to use in a study of yellow fever vaccine responses in identical twins. The second paper further reports: The T cell response to vaccination in identical twins was reported by the authors to appear partly convergent and partly personalized. Focusing on identical twins, the study followed the T cell clones that responded to the vaccine, and did so with precision.

Material for sequencing was PBMCs. The TCR comes from a woman aged 18-29 years in good health. The rearrangement joined TRBV4-1 to TRBJ2-7; 7 of the junction bases match TRBD1. The CDR3 protein is CASSQGDRVDEQYV. The bases read TGCGCCAGCAGCCAAGGCGACAGGGTCGACGAGCAGTACGTC.